A single sample gave rise to the 23 T cell receptor beta chains below, sequenced in a study of CD8+ T cells in alopecia areata (dated by TCRdb to the late 2010s). This sample's time point label indicates: about 4 weeks on oral tofacitinib. In the paper's terms, the treatment or condition label means: oral pan-JAK inhibitor, 5-10 mg twice daily. The library was generated by the immunoSEQ multiplex PCR assay. RNA was extracted from all samples and reverse transcribed into cDNA as template for TCR sequencing. This is the immuneACCESS table as TCRdb keeps it, with only in-frame sequences that have V and J called. A part of the clones is gone; compared with another copy, unresolved V genes explain less than half, and the rest is unexplained. Recorded for this sample are about 120,000 clones; over 60% of them occurred a single time. The top ten clones comprise around 6% of the sample. The material sequenced was CD4+ T cells sorted from blood, taken at week 4, from a patient treated with tofacitinib. Source of these receptors: a human donor with alopecia areata.

This clone was detected only a few times. The gene calls are TRBV18 and TRBJ1-1; TRBD1 aligns across 10 bases. The CDR3 length is 16 residues. With 6 bases clipped from V and 5 bases from J, the junction kept 12 bases outside the gene matches. CDR1 KGHSH and CDR2 LQKENI come from the germline V gene. The CDR3 DNA reads as TGTGCCAGCTCGCAAGGGACAGGGGCGGTGGGGACTGAAGCTTTCTTT. This encodes CASSQGTGAVGTEAFF.

In its sample, this clone was seen once. The chain recombines TRBV28 with TRBJ2-1; TRBD2 matches at 9 bases. The germline V gene encodes CDR1 MDHEN and CDR2 SYDVKM. The CDR3 loop spans 16 amino acids. Trimming removed 2 bases from V and 4 bases from J; junction bases left unmatched: 6. The CDR3 spells CASSLGGGRGYNEQFF. The DNA for the CDR3 is TGTGCCAGCAGTTTAGGGGGCGGGAGGGGATACAATGAGCAGTTCTTC.

This clone has just a few counts. This chain uses TRBV5-4 with TRBJ2-5; 11 bases are shared with TRBD2. The germline V gene encodes CDR1 SGHNT and CDR2 YYREEE (reference sequence). This CDR3 comprises 16 residues. V shed 2 bases and J 2 bases; nucleotides not matched to a gene: 5. The CDR3 is CASSFGLAGPQETQYF. The CDR3 bases are TGTGCCAGCAGCTTCGGACTAGCGGGCCCTCAAGAGACCCAGTACTTC.

The chain links TRBV4-3 to TRBJ1-2, with D hard to call. The CDR3 has 16 amino acids. Trimming took 2 bases from V and 1 from J, leaving 14 bases between them. Germline assignment: CDR1 LGHNA and CDR2 YSLEER. CDR3 coding DNA: TGCGCCAGCAGCCAAAACGCAGGCGACTATAACTATGGCTACACCTTC. Amino acids: CASSQNAGDYNYGYTF.

The rearrangement links TRBV7-2 to TRBJ2-3; possibly TRBD1 for D (6 bases). CDR1 SGHTA and CDR2 FQGNSA come from the germline V gene. This CDR3 comprises 13 residues. The V end was cut by 6 bases, the J end by 4 bases, with 11 bases between. For the CDR3, the DNA is TGTGCCAGCAGTTGGAACAGGGCAGATACGCAGTATTTT. This translates into CASSWNRADTQYF. Supplemented by reference TRBV7-2 and TRBJ2-3, the full variable domain reads GAGVSQSPSNKVTEKGKDVELRCDPISGHTALYWYRQSLGQGLEFLIYFQGNSAPDKSGLPSDRFSAERTGGSVSTLTIQRTQQEDSAVYLCASSWNRADTQYFGPGTRLTVL.

This chain joins TRBV5-1 and TRBJ2-1; D is possibly TRBD2 (5 bases). The V and J ends lost 0 bases and 6 bases respectively, with 16 bases between them. Per the germline V gene, CDR1 is SGHRS and CDR2 is YFSETQ. The CDR3 has 16 amino acids. This CDR3 reads CASSLGDAARANEQFF. CDR3 in DNA: TGCGCCAGCAGCTTGGGGGATGCCGCGAGGGCCAATGAGCAGTTCTTC.

The chain couples TRBV29-1 to TRBJ1-4; 7 positions agree with TRBD1. The CDR3 runs to 12 residues. J lost 6 bases, V lost 4 bases, and 2 bases had no gene match. Germline lookup yields CDR1 SQVTM and CDR2 ANQGSEA. This chain's CDR3 is CSVGGTDEKLFF. CDR3 bases: TGCAGCGTTGGAGGGACAGATGAAAAACTGTTTTTT.

This rearrangement joins TRBV5-4 to TRBJ2-1, with 9 bases lining up with TRBD1. CDR1 SGHNT and CDR2 YYREEE come from the germline V gene (reference sequence). Unmatched junction bases numbered 10, after V lost 5 bases and J lost 7 bases. This CDR3 is built from 15 residues. CDR3: CASSFPGTGMNEQFF. The CDR3 coding sequence is TGTGCCAGCAGTTTTCCCGGGACAGGGATGAATGAGCAGTTCTTC.

This clone was counted a few times. The rearrangement links TRBV7-9 to TRBJ2-3; the match to TRBD2 covers 12 bases. V gave up 5 bases and J gave up 6 bases; unmatched junction bases: 6. The CDR3 extends over 15 amino acids. Germline V CDR1 and CDR2: SEHNR, FQNEAQ (reference sequence). The CDR3 DNA reads TGTGCCAGCAGCCAGACTAGCGGGAGCGCCGATACGCAGTATTTT. Translating it yields CASSQTSGSADTQYF.

The V and J genes are TRBV25-1 and TRBJ1-6; D ambiguous. V was trimmed by 2 bases and J by 13 bases, leaving 9 bases between them. Germline V gene data show CDR1 as MGHDK and CDR2 as SYGVNS. This CDR3 region has 12 residues. The CDR3 DNA reads as TGTGCCAGCAGTGAAACTTATTTCCCCCTCCACTTT. Encoded protein: CASSETYFPLHF. Using reference TRBV25-1 and TRBJ1-6 for the parts outside the CDR3, the full variable domain is EADIYQTPRYLVIGTGKKITLECSQTMGHDKMYWYQQDPGMELHLIHYSYGVNSTEKGDLSSESTVSRIRTEHFPLTLESARPSHTSQYLCASSETYFPLHFGNGTRLTVT.

This clone has only one observation. This rearrangement joins TRBV28 to TRBJ2-3; D perhaps matches TRBD2 (5 bases). The germline V and J ends were trimmed by 7 bases and 2 bases, with 13 bases remaining between them. The V gene's germline CDR1 is MDHEN and CDR2 SYDVKM. This CDR3 contains 14 residues. CDR3 in DNA: TGTGCCAGCACCCGGGCGGGCTCCACAGATACGCAGTATTTT. Its protein product is CASTRAGSTDTQYF.

This clone has a handful of counts. This sample also contains other DNA sequences that code for the same CDR3. J is TRBJ2-5 and V is TRBV18; D is ambiguous. This CDR3 is built from 11 residues. The V and J ends lost 3 bases and 1 base respectively, with 0 bases between them. Germline CDR1 reads KGHSH; CDR2 reads LQKENI. The DNA for the CDR3 is TGTGCCAGCTCACCCCAAGAGACCCAGTACTTC. Protein product: CASSPQETQYF.

This clone was detected a few times. The V and J genes are TRBV6-6 and TRBJ2-5; TRBD2 matches at 12 bases. The CDR3 consists of 15 residues. The V gene's germline CDR1 is MNHNY and CDR2 SVGAGI (reference sequence). V was clipped by 5 bases and J by 5 bases; unmatched bases: 6. The CDR3: CASSPGLAGWETQYF. In DNA, the CDR3 is TGTGCCAGCAGTCCTGGACTAGCGGGGTGGGAGACCCAGTACTTC.

The chain combines TRBV30 with TRBJ2-1; D gene uncertain. Trimming stripped 3 bases from V and 5 bases from J, with 8 bases between. Germline values: CDR1 GTSNPN, CDR2 SVGIG (reference sequence). The CDR3 is 12 amino acids. CDR3 protein: CAWSDKNNEQFF. CDR3 DNA sequence: TGTGCCTGGAGCGACAAGAACAATGAGCAGTTCTTC.

The rearrangement links TRBV5-1 to TRBJ1-2; D is unclear. Deletions cut 3 bases from V and 3 bases from J, with 12 bases between. CDR3 length: 14 residues. Germline V lookup: CDR1 SGHRS, CDR2 YFSETQ. Here the CDR3 DNA reads TGCGCCAGCAGCTCCCTCCCTGGGGACTATGGCTACACCTTC. Its protein is CASSSLPGDYGYTF.

This clone was seen repeatedly, ten times or more. The gene calls are TRBV9 and TRBJ2-6; 8 nucleotides agree with TRBD1. This CDR3 contains 17 residues. The V gene end was trimmed by 4 bases and the J gene end by 0 bases; junction bases not matched to a gene: 6. CDR1 SGDLS and CDR2 YYNGEE come from the germline V gene. The CDR3 DNA follows: TGTGCCAGCAGCCTACAGGGGGAGAGCTCTGGGGCCAACGTCCTGACTTTC. As protein: CASSLQGESSGANVLTF. The complete variable domain, with remaining parts taken from reference TRBV9 and TRBJ2-6, reads DSGVTQTPKHLITATGQRVTLRCSPRSGDLSVYWYQQSLDQGLQFLIQYYNGEERAKGNILERFSAQQFPDLHSELNLSSLELGDSALYFCASSLQGESSGANVLTFGAGSRLTVL.

This clone was observed a handful of times. The V and J genes are TRBV4-3 and TRBJ2-7; 11 bases align to TRBD1. Germline CDR1 LGHNA, CDR2 YSLEER. Trimming removed 0 bases from V and 3 bases from J; junction bases left unmatched: 7. CDR3 length: 17 residues. CDR3: CASSQDATGTGGYEQYF. The DNA for the CDR3 is TGCGCCAGCAGCCAAGATGCTACCGGGACAGGGGGCTACGAGCAGTACTTC.

Comment on this clone: In the same sample, other DNA sequences code for this CDR3. The gene calls are TRBV9 and TRBJ2-3; D is undetermined. Trimming pared 0 bases from V and 6 bases from J, leaving 5 bases between. Germline V gene sequence: CDR1 SGDLS, CDR2 YYNGEE. The CDR3 is made up of 12 amino acids. The DNA for the CDR3 is TGTGCCAGCAGCGTAGTGGGGGATACGCAGTATTTT. Residues: CASSVVGDTQYF.

The gene calls are TRBV7-3 and TRBJ2-3; 12 bases are shared with TRBD2. The germline V gene encodes CDR1 SGHTA and CDR2 FQGTGA. With 0 bases clipped from V and 5 bases from J, the junction kept 9 bases outside the gene matches. The CDR3 is made up of 18 amino acids. The CDR3 DNA reads as TGTGCCAGCAGCTTAACCCCCTGGACTAGCGGGAAGGGAGATACGCAGTATTTT. This gives the protein CASSLTPWTSGKGDTQYF.

A few counts support this clone. The chain has TRBV7-9 and TRBJ2-3; 10 nucleotides agree with TRBD1. This CDR3 has 16 amino acids. Per the germline V gene, CDR1 is SEHNR and CDR2 is FQNEAQ (reference sequence). With V trimmed by 5 bases and J by 6 bases, 11 bases remained unmatched. The CDR3 DNA is TGTGCCAGCAGCCACGACAGGGGGCAAAGGAAGGATACGCAGTATTTT. This sequence encodes CASSHDRGQRKDTQYF.

This sequence joins TRBV10-3 and TRBJ2-7; possible D gene TRBD1, 5 bases. The V end was cut by 0 bases, the J end by 0 bases, with 9 bases between. The CDR3 consists of 15 residues. Germline CDR1 reads ENHRY; CDR2 reads SYGVKD. CDR3 DNA: TGTGCCATCAGTGAGTCCCCGACAGCCTCCTACGAGCAGTACTTC. Translating it yields CAISESPTASYEQYF.

The V call is TRBV30, the J call TRBJ1-1, with D possibly being TRBD1 (5 bases). The germline V and J ends were trimmed by 2 bases and 1 base, with 8 bases remaining between them. Looked up from germline, CDR1 is GTSNPN and CDR2 is SVGIG (reference sequence). The CDR3 has 13 residues. CDR3 bases: TGTGCCTGGAGTTTACAGGAGAACACTGAAGCTTTCTTT. Translated: CAWSLQENTEAFF.

The chain links TRBV18 to TRBJ1-3; 7 bases match TRBD1. V was clipped by 2 bases and J by 4 bases; unmatched bases: 5. CDR1 is KGHSH and CDR2 is LQKENI in the germline V gene. This CDR3 region has 15 residues. Written as DNA, the CDR3 is TGTGCCAGCTCACCAACGGGACAGCTCGGAAACACCATATATTTT. This gives the protein CASSPTGQLGNTIYF.